This T cell receptor beta chain was recovered during a study of shared clonotypes between healthy human individuals (dated by TCRdb to 2020 to 2022). Regarding the research as a whole: Three men and a couple of women, aged 18 to 49 years, made up the cohort. Per donor, three plates each were used for CD4 naive and CD4 memory, two for CD8 naive, and one for CD8 memory. Blood TCR repertoires of five healthy adults were deeply sequenced to estimate repertoire size and the extent of clonotype sharing between individuals. To increase sequencing depth and limit assay-specific biases, TCR repertoire library preparation and sequencing were carried out by different laboratories using diverse techniques. Each donor's leukapheresis produced roughly between roughly 0.85 and 9.5 billion PBMCs.

Results and caveats for the whole study, not just this receptor: Sampling was limited to blood, and TCR repertoires in tissue likely differ from TCR repertoires in blood. Rarefaction of sorted-subset datasets indicated incomplete sequencing despite the large sequencing depth. Higher generation probabilities were observed for clonotypes shared by all four sorted-subset donors than for non-shared clonotypes. The genetic and exposure-history diversity represented was limited by the small number of donors. Larger estimated clonotype richness was generally found for naive subsets than for memory subsets. Based on pairwise subsampling, the degree of clonotype sharing among donors was expected to be affected by sequencing depth. Sharing across several donors was observed for about 5% of naive CD4, 3% to 3.5% of naive CD8, 2% to 2.5% of memory CD4, and roughly 0.43% of memory CD8 clonotypes.

Donors were healthy HIV-negative adults with no recently reported acute infections or vaccinations. Only Caucasian adults living in Nashville, Tennessee, USA were represented among the donors. CD4+ T cells were enriched by magnetic negative selection; naive cells were then positively selected on CD45RA, and the negative fraction formed the memory subset. Blood was collected by leukapheresis, and PBMCs were isolated by Ficoll-Histopaque density gradient centrifugation and then cryopreserved in liquid nitrogen vapor phase. Purity and quantity of every magnetically sorted T cell population were checked by analytical flow cytometry. From each sorted fraction, genomic DNA was isolated and quantified by UV absorbance on a Nanodrop 2000c. As for this clone: There is no known antigen for this receptor. No much larger clone exists at a distance of one base, and base qualities are not known.

Using the deep immunoSEQ assay, multiplex PCR amplified TCR CDR3 regions from genomic DNA. Genomic DNA extracted from each cell subset was distributed evenly over all wells of several immunoSEQ 96-well plates, and each plate served as one replicate. For sorted subsets, 150 to 250 ng genomic DNA, equal to 30,000 to 35,000 T cell genomes, was loaded into each replicate PCR. Purified libraries were quantified with a Qubit 3.0 fluorometer, sized on a Bioanalyzer 2100, and re-quantified with the KAPA Library Quantification kit. Each immunoSEQ 96-well plate was sequenced on its own single-read 150-cycle Illumina NextSeq 550 flow cell. Under the source paper's analysis protocol: The immunoSEQ output contained only junctional sequences without quality scores, so filtering could not match that applied to full-length reads. Sequences were annotated with PyIR, a Python wrapper for IgBLAST v1.9, using IMGT germline references to assign V/J genes and CDR3. Any read was removed if the V/J assignment was weak (E-value above 1e-6), the CDR3 was missing, or the read contained stop codons, out-of-frame junctions, or ambiguous translated residues. V3J clonotypes were defined as sequences sharing an identical inferred V gene, J gene, and CDR3 amino acid sequence. Percentage overlap between repertoires was calculated by dividing the number of shared unique clonotypes by the size of the smaller repertoire. Three approaches were used to assess repertoire richness: RTK rarefaction, the Chao1 estimator, and Recon v2.1 estimates of unobserved clonotypes. Generation probabilities were computed with OLGA for all TCRbeta clonotypes obtained by the gDNA method from four donors. This immuneACCESS table, as held by TCRdb, lists in-frame sequences with V and J called but not all clones. Of the missing ones, under half trace to an unresolved V gene in checked studies; the others have no known cause. V and J calls and clone size come straight from that table; D and trimming were deduced from the DNA. Counted in this sample were millions of clones; around nine tenths of them appeared once. Clones ranked in the top ten supply around 0.15% of the sample.

The sample was naive CD4+ T cells sorted from blood. The cell subset or site label, as the study defines it: CD45RA+ positively selected. This clonotype was sampled from a man between 18 and 29 years old in good health.

For the CDR3, the sequence is CASSEARAPRYGYTF. The DNA sequence is TGTGCCAGCAGTGAAGCGAGGGCTCCGCGGTATGGCTACACCTTC. The chain is encoded by TRBV6-1 joined to TRBJ1-2, with no confident D gene call. The V end loses 0 bases and the J end loses 5 bases, and a stretch of 13 bases separates them. Measured from the cysteine to the phenylalanine, the CDR3 is 15 residues long. Only the CDR3 DNA is retained, 45 bases long and in frame from the first base. CDR1 and CDR2 (MNHNS, SASEGT) derive from the germline V gene.